This T cell receptor (beta chain) stems from a study of PD-L1 blockade in urothelial cancer. The overall study: Male patients with bladder-origin urothelial cancer numbered about nine tenths of the roughly 29. Blood gave a median approximately 150,000 T cells.

The germline V gene encodes CDR1 SQVTM and CDR2 ANQGSEA. V lost 7 bases and J lost 11, with 26 bases in between. The CDR3 consists of 14 residues. Assay used: immunoSEQ multiplex PCR; TCRdb lists only in-frame clones, some missing. The sample holds more than 40,000 clones, more than 75% seen once. Patients presented with locally advanced or metastatic urothelial carcinoma. The sequences come from PBMCs, collected around atezolizumab (anti-PD-L1) treatment. This receptor was identified in a woman aged 55-75 years with urothelial cancer. The chain joins TRBV29-1 to TRBJ1-1, with D tentatively TRBD1 (6 bases). The DNA for the CDR3 is TGCAGCGGTAACCAGTTTAGGAGTAAGGGGGGGGCTTTCTTT. It is translated as CSGNQFRSKGGAFF.